This TCR beta chain was profiled in a study of T-cell reconstitution after alpha-beta-depleted transplantation in children. Using unique molecular identifiers, the investigators prepared the TCRbeta library. MiXCR, run by TCRdb on the PCR reads, gives a single entry per CDR3 protein. The table includes almost 400,000 distinct CDR3 sequences, roughly 20% detected once. The germline V gene has CDR1 LGHDT and CDR2 YNNKEL (reference sequence). Between the trimmed V and J ends, which lost 1 base and 0 bases, there was a span of 10 bases. The CDR3 contains 16 residues. This sequence joins TRBV3-1 and TRBJ2-1; D uncertain. The TCR sequence derives from a human donor who donated a stem cell graft to a child with acute myeloid leukemia. This specimen consisted of PBMCs from the stem cell graft donor, obtained from the stem cell graft. As DNA, the CDR3 is TGTGCCAGCAGCCAAGTAGTTGACCCCTCCTACAATGAGCAGTTCTTC. It specifies CASSQVVDPSYNEQFF.